This T cell receptor (beta chain) comes out of a study of cytomegalovirus exposure and HLA in healthy donors. Method: immunoSEQ multiplex PCR; TCRdb's copy keeps in-frame clones and lacks some. This sample has some 150,000 clones, with approximately 86% found just once. Points from the study as a whole: In the 130 or so validation repertoires, a later analysis found that first-cohort TCR clusters tended to co-occur. It was reportedly the case that the classifier diagnosed cytomegalovirus status with high specificity and sensitivity. Across donors, most TCRs were seen rarely, yet some public ones were widespread.

V gave up 6 bases and J gave up 6 bases, with 30 bases separating them. Germline lookup yields CDR1 SNHLY and CDR2 FYNNEI. CDR3 length: 19 residues. As regards this clone: Its antigen remains unidentified.

This chain connects TRBV2 to TRBJ2-4; D is possibly TRBD1 (6 bases). The sample consisted of PBMCs. This clonotype originated in a woman aged 18-29 years in good health and CMV-seropositive. This CDR3 is CASRGENPLQGLWGNIQYF. DNA of the CDR3: TGTGCCAGCAGGGGCGAAAATCCACTACAGGGTCTTTGGGGAAACATTCAGTACTTC. The variable domain in full, completed from reference TRBV2 and TRBJ2-4, reads EPEVTQTPSHQVTQMGQEVILRCVPISNHLYFYWYRQILGQKVEFLVSFYNNEISEKSEIFDDQFSVERPDGSNFTLKIRSTKLEDSAMYFCASRGENPLQGLWGNIQYFGAGTRLSVL.